One and the same sample provided the 27 T cell receptor beta chains below, sequenced in a study of blood T cell repertoires in COVID-19. Produced via immunoSEQ multiplex PCR; TCRdb's table is partial and in-frame only. The table includes approximately 110,000 clones, 84% detected once. The sequencing input was peripheral blood. Receptors originate from a woman aged 40 to 50 with acute or convalescent COVID-19.

The V gene is TRBV6-5, the J gene TRBJ2-7; 7 bases agree with TRBD2. Germline V gene data show CDR1 as MNHEY and CDR2 as SVGAGI. The CDR3 spans 14 residues. V lost 5 bases and J lost 4; bases outside the gene matches: 8. The CDR3 bases are TGTGCCAGCAGTAGGGGAGCGGGAAAATACGAGCAGTACTTC. The encoded protein is CASSRGAGKYEQYF.

This chain uses TRBV30 with TRBJ1-5; D possibly corresponds to TRBD1 (5 bases). The length of the CDR3 is 13 residues. Trimming stripped 0 bases from V and 5 bases from J, with 8 bases between. Germline V gene lookup returns CDR1 GTSNPN and CDR2 SVGIG (reference sequence). This CDR3 reads CAWSVREDQPQHF. The CDR3 DNA reads as TGTGCCTGGAGTGTCAGGGAAGATCAGCCCCAGCATTTT.

The chain employs TRBV7-9 and TRBJ2-3; D is unclear. CDR1 and CDR2 from the germline V gene are SEHNR and FQNEAQ (reference sequence). V was trimmed by 5 bases and J by 0 bases, leaving 3 bases between them. This CDR3 spans 12 amino acids. The CDR3 nucleotides read TGTGCCAGCAGCCTAAGCACAGATACGCAGTATTTT. This encodes CASSLSTDTQYF.

The chain combines TRBV4-1 with TRBJ2-1; TRBD2 aligns across 11 bases. Per germline, CDR1 MGHRA and CDR2 YSYEKL. The CDR3 is made up of 16 amino acids. The J segment lost 7 bases and the V segment lost 3 bases, leaving 8 bases of the junction unmatched. The CDR3 DNA reads TGCGCCAGCAGCCAGGTTGGGCTAGCGGGGGGTAATGAGCAGTTCTTC. This sequence encodes CASSQVGLAGGNEQFF.

The chain is built from TRBV19 and TRBJ2-7; possibly TRBD2 for D (5 bases). Per the germline V gene, CDR1 is LNHDA and CDR2 is SQIVND (reference sequence). This CDR3 comprises 12 residues. The CDR3 DNA follows: TGTGGACATTCTGGGAGCCCCTACGAGCAGTACTTC. It encodes CGHSGSPYEQYF.

The chain employs TRBV10-3 and TRBJ2-3; tentatively, D is TRBD2 (7 bases). The germline V and J ends were trimmed by 10 bases and 1 base, with 18 bases remaining between them. The CDR3 length is 15 residues. Germline V gives CDR1 ENHRY, CDR2 SYGVKD. The CDR3 sequence is CATSSGGLGTDTQYF. The CDR3 coding sequence is TGTGCCACCTCGTCGGGGGGCCTCGGCACAGATACGCAGTATTTT.

This clone was observed a few times. The V gene is TRBV5-6, the J gene TRBJ1-5, with D uncertain. The CDR3 has 15 amino acids. Deletions cut 2 bases from V and 5 bases from J, with 14 bases between. Germline CDR1 SGHDT, CDR2 YYEEEE. CDR3 residues: CASSFSEGRDQPQHF. The CDR3 coding sequence is TGTGCCAGCAGCTTCTCGGAGGGAAGGGATCAGCCCCAGCATTTT. Full variable domain (remainder filled in from reference TRBV5-6 and TRBJ1-5): DAGVTQSPTHLIKTRGQQVTLRCSPKSGHDTVSWYQQALGQGPQFIFQYYEEEERQRGNFPDRFSGHQFPNYSSELNVNALLLGDSALYLCASSFSEGRDQPQHFGDGTRLSIL.

This clone was observed a single time. The chain employs TRBV18 and TRBJ1-2, with 7 positions matching TRBD1. The CDR3 has 13 residues. V lost 2 bases and J lost 3; bases outside the gene matches: 0. Looked up from germline, CDR1 is KGHSH and CDR2 is LQKENI. The CDR3 sequence is CASSPGQDYGYTF. The CDR3 nucleotides are TGTGCCAGCTCACCAGGACAGGACTATGGCTACACCTTC.

This rearrangement joins TRBV7-8 to TRBJ2-3, with 12 bases fitting TRBD2. The CDR3 spans 16 residues. Germline CDR1 and CDR2: SGHVS and FQNEAQ. The V segment lost 1 base and the J segment 5 bases; nucleotides outside the gene matches: 4. The CDR3 protein is CASSLGLAGGRDTQYF. Here the CDR3 DNA reads TGTGCCAGCAGCTTAGGGCTAGCGGGGGGGAGAGATACGCAGTATTTT. The full variable domain, rest sourced from reference TRBV7-8 and TRBJ2-3, is GAGVSQSPRYKVAKRGQDVALRCDPISGHVSLFWYQQALGQGPEFLTYFQNEAQLDKSGLPSDRFFAERPEGSVSTLKIQRTQQEDSAVYLCASSLGLAGGRDTQYFGPGTRLTVL.

V gene TRBV5-4 combines with J gene TRBJ1-1; a possible D gene is TRBD1 (6 bases). The V gene lost 5 bases and the J gene lost 0 bases, with 14 bases spanning the gap. Germline V CDR1 and CDR2: SGHNT, YYREEE (reference sequence). This CDR3 has 15 amino acids. CDR3 nucleotides: TGTGCCAGCAGTAACAGGGCTGGGATGAACACTGAAGCTTTCTTT. Protein: CASSNRAGMNTEAFF.

This clone was detected once. V and J are TRBV5-1 and TRBJ1-1, with D perhaps matching TRBD1 (5 bases). Trimming took 1 base from V and 3 from J, leaving 13 bases between them. In germline, CDR1 is SGHRS, CDR2 YFSETQ. The CDR3 consists of 15 residues. The CDR3 spells CASSLSVDSYTEAFF. DNA of the CDR3: TGCGCCAGCAGCTTGTCCGTAGACAGCTACACTGAAGCTTTCTTT.

The chain uses TRBV7-2 and TRBJ2-3, with D possibly matching TRBD2 (6 bases). V dropped 3 bases and J dropped 0 bases, with 13 bases sitting between them. The CDR3 extends over 16 amino acids. Germline-derived CDR1 and CDR2 are SGHTA and FQGNSA. DNA for the CDR3: TGTGCCAGCAGCTTTATACTAGCCCGTAGCACAGATACGCAGTATTTT. Translating gives CASSFILARSTDTQYF.

J is TRBJ2-3 and V is TRBV18; 9 nucleotides line up with TRBD1. V trimming: 3 bases; J trimming: 11 bases; junction bases outside the gene matches: 9. Germline V gene data show CDR1 as KGHSH and CDR2 as LQKENI. This CDR3 region has 14 residues. The CDR3 region has the DNA TGTGCCAGCTCACCGGGAGCTACAGGGGGCGGGCAGTATTTT. It codes for CASSPGATGGGQYF.

The chain employs TRBV7-9 and TRBJ1-4, with TRBD1 as a possible D gene (5 bases). Trimming left V 3 bases short and J 13 bases short, with 21 bases between. Per the germline V gene, CDR1 is SEHNR and CDR2 is FQNEAQ (reference sequence). CDR3 length equals 15 residues. The CDR3 nucleotides are TGTGCCAGCAGCTTGCGGGACGGGTATAATGAGAGACTGTTTTTT. Protein sequence: CASSLRDGYNERLFF.

The chain links TRBV20-1 to TRBJ2-7; D gene ambiguous. Per germline, CDR1 DFQATT and CDR2 SNEGSKA (reference sequence). The CDR3 has 11 residues. V was pared by 0 bases and J by 7 bases, with 7 bases between. The CDR3 DNA reads as TGCAGTGCTAGAGATAACCGGGAGCAGTACTTC. Translated, it gives CSARDNREQYF.

V usage is TRBV7-9 and J usage is TRBJ1-1; D is uncertain. V lost 1 base, J lost 4 bases, and 7 bases lay in between. Germline loops: CDR1 SEHNR, CDR2 FQNEAQ (reference sequence). The length of the CDR3 is 13 residues. CDR3 sequence reads: CASSLEAGTEAFF. CDR3 in DNA: TGTGCCAGCAGCTTAGAGGCGGGCACTGAAGCTTTCTTT.

The CDR3 region has the DNA TGCGCCAGCAGCCGGACAGGAAGCTCCTACGAGCAGTACTTC. This encodes CASSRTGSSYEQYF. This chain links TRBV10-2 with TRBJ2-7; 7 bases fit TRBD1. Losses at the gene ends were 6 bases for V and 0 bases for J; bases not matched to a gene: 5. Germline CDR1 reads WSHSY; CDR2 reads SAAADI. This CDR3 is built from 14 residues.

The CDR3 sequence is CASSPWDRPGYGYTF. DNA of the CDR3: TGTGCCAGCTCACCGTGGGACAGACCCGGCTATGGCTACACCTTC. This chain links TRBV18 with TRBJ1-2, with 7 bases fitting TRBD1. CDR1 is KGHSH and CDR2 is LQKENI in the germline V gene. With V trimmed by 3 bases and J by 4 bases, 8 bases remained unmatched. This CDR3 has 15 residues.

This clone was observed a single time. V usage is TRBV6-6 and J usage is TRBJ1-4, with TRBD1 as a possible D gene (5 bases). V lost 5 bases and J lost 3, with 13 bases in between. Germline values: CDR1 MNHNY, CDR2 SVGAGI (reference sequence). The CDR3 contains 15 residues. CDR3 bases: TGTGCCAGCAGTCCCCCCCGGGGGGCTAATGAAAAACTGTTTTTT. The encoded protein is CASSPPRGANEKLFF.

The genes are TRBV6-5 and TRBJ1-1; 7 nucleotides line up with TRBD1. Germline V gene lookup returns CDR1 MNHEY and CDR2 SVGAGI. The V gene end was trimmed by 6 bases and the J gene end by 5 bases; junction bases not matched to a gene: 6. The CDR3 has 13 amino acids. The CDR3 sequence: CASSQGGWTEAFF. The CDR3 nucleotides read TGTGCCAGCAGCCAAGGGGGCTGGACTGAAGCTTTCTTT.

This clone was detected once. The gene calls are TRBV7-9 and TRBJ1-1, with 9 nucleotides matching TRBD1. Germline lookup yields CDR1 SEHNR and CDR2 FQNEAQ (reference sequence). This CDR3 spans 17 amino acids. The J segment lost 2 bases and the V segment lost 4 bases, leaving 11 bases of the junction unmatched. CDR3: CASSSSDRGIKNTEAFF. CDR3 DNA: TGTGCCAGCAGCTCCTCGGACAGGGGAATTAAAAACACTGAAGCTTTCTTT.

Only one count was recorded for this clone. The chain is built from TRBV15 and TRBJ2-2; 7 bases agree with TRBD2. J lost 5 bases, V lost 1 base, and 4 bases had no gene match. Germline V gives CDR1 LNHNV, CDR2 YYDKDF (reference sequence). The CDR3 spans 15 residues. The CDR3 sequence: CATSRAGRGTGELFF. CDR3 in DNA: TGTGCCACCAGCAGAGCGGGGAGGGGAACCGGGGAGCTGTTTTTT.

Concerning this clone: The same CDR3 arises from other DNA sequences in this sample as well. J is TRBJ2-3 and V is TRBV28, with D perhaps TRBD1 (5 bases). Between the trimmed V and J ends, which lost 3 bases and 3 bases, there was a span of 10 bases. This CDR3 spans 14 amino acids. The germline CDR1 and CDR2 sequences are MDHEN and SYDVKM. CDR3: CASSFVAGTDTQYF. In nucleotides, the CDR3 is TGTGCCAGCAGTTTCGTGGCAGGGACAGATACGCAGTATTTT.

The chain combines TRBV6-5 with TRBJ1-3; 7 bases align to TRBD1. There are 14 residues in the CDR3. Germline CDR1 is MNHEY and CDR2 is SVGAGI. V lost 6 bases, J lost 4 bases, and 6 bases stayed unmatched. CDR3 loop: CASSDRDRGNTIYF. The DNA of the CDR3 is TGTGCCAGCAGCGACCGGGACAGAGGAAACACCATATATTTT.

The chain joins TRBV5-1 to TRBJ2-3, with D perhaps TRBD1 (5 bases). V was pared by 1 base and J by 4 bases, with 13 bases between. This CDR3 is 15 amino acids long. The germline gives CDR1 SGHRS, CDR2 YFSETQ. Here the CDR3 DNA reads TGCGCCAGCAGCTTGCAACAGGCCTCGGCAGATACGCAGTATTTT. Translation gives CASSLQQASADTQYF.

The rearrangement uses TRBV5-1 and TRBJ1-6; 11 bases align to TRBD1. V shed 0 bases and J 10 bases; nucleotides not matched to a gene: 3. This CDR3 contains 15 residues. Per the germline V gene, CDR1 is SGHRS and CDR2 is YFSETQ. CDR3 protein: CASSLDGQGASPLHF. The CDR3 nucleotides read TGCGCCAGCAGCTTGGACGGACAGGGGGCCTCACCCCTCCACTTT.

The chain links TRBV5-1 to TRBJ2-7; TRBD1 matches 12 bases. V shed 2 bases and J 6 bases; nucleotides not matched to a gene: 6. In germline, CDR1 is SGHRS, CDR2 YFSETQ. CDR3 length: 15 amino acids. The CDR3: CASSFGTGGQGEQYF. DNA for the CDR3: TGCGCCAGCAGCTTCGGGACAGGGGGCCAAGGCGAGCAGTACTTC.